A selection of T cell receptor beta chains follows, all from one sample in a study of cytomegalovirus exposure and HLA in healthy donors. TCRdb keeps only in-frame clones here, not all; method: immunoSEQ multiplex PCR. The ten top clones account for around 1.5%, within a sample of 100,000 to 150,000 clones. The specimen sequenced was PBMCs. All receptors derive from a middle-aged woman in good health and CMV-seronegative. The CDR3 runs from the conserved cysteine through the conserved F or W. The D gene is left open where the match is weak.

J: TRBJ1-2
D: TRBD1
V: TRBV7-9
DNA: TGTGCCAGCAGCTTGACAGGGGGGGAAGGCTACACCTTC
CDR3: CASSLTGGEGYTF

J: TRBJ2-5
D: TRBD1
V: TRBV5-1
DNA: TGCGCCAGCAGCTTGCCAGGGGGTCAAGAGACCCAGTACTTC
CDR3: CASSLPGGQETQYF

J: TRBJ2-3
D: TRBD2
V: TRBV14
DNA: TGTGCCAGCAGCCCTGAGGCGGGGGGAAGAACGCAGTATTTT
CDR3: CASSPEAGGRTQYF

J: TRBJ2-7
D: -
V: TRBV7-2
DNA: TGTGCCAGCAGCAGAGGGTCAACTGGCGAGCAGTACTTC
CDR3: CASSRGSTGEQYF

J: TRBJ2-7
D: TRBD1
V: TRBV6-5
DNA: TGTGCCAGCGGCTCCGGACAGGATTTAAACTACGAGCAGTACTTC
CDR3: CASGSGQDLNYEQYF

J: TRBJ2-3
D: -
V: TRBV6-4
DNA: TGTGCCAGCAGTGACTCGGCGGGGAAGGGCACAGATACGCAGTATTTT
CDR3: CASSDSAGKGTDTQYF

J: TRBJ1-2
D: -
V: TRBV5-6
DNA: TGTGCCAGCAGCTTGGTCAGCTATGGCTACACCTTC
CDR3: CASSLVSYGYTF

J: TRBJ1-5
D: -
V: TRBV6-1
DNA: TGTGCCAGCAGTGAAAGACAGGCGGTGGGGGTTAATCAGCCCCAGCATTTT
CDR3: CASSERQAVGVNQPQHF

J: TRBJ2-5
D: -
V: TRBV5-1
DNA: TGCGCCAGCAGCAGCGGCAGGGGCGGAGAGACCCAGTACTTC
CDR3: CASSSGRGGETQYF

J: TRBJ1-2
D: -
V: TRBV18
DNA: TGTGCCAGCTCATCGAACACGCCCAGTTATGGCTACACCTTC
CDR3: CASSSNTPSYGYTF

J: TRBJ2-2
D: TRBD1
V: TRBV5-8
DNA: TGTGCCAGCAGCTGGACAGGGGTCACCGGGGAGCTGTTTTTT
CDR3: CASSWTGVTGELFF

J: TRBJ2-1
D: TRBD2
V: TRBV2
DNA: TGTGCCAGCAGCGTGACTAGCGGGGGAGAATACAATGAGCAGTTCTTC
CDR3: CASSVTSGGEYNEQFF

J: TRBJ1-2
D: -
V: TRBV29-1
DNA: TGCAGCGTTGCATCAGGGATAACCGAGGGCTACACCTTC
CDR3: CSVASGITEGYTF

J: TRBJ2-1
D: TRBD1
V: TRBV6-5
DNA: TGTGCCAGCAGTTACTCGAACAGGGGGAATGAGCAGTTCTTC
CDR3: CASSYSNRGNEQFF

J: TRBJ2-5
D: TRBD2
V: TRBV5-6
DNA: TGTGCCAGCAGCGTCATACTAGCGCCCGAGACCCAGTACTTC
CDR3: CASSVILAPETQYF

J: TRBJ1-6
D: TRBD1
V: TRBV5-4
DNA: TGTGCCAGCAGCCCCGCGGCGGGACAGAGAGATTCACCCCTCCACTTT
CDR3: CASSPAAGQRDSPLHF

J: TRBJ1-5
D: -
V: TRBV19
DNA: TGTGCCAGTAGTATCTCCGGGGGTAGAGGGGCCGGTCAGCCCCAGCATTTT
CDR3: CASSISGGRGAGQPQHF

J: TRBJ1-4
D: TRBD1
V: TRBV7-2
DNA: TGTGCCAGCAGCTTAGCCTATCGAGGGGGCCTTGCAACTAATGAAAAACTGTTTTTT
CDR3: CASSLAYRGGLATNEKLFF

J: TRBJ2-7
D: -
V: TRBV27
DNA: TGTGCCAGCAGTTTTGGTATAAGACAGGTGGGTTACGAGCAGTACTTC
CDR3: CASSFGIRQVGYEQYF

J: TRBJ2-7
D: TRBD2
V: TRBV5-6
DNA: TGTGCCAGCAGCTTCCTGGGACTAGCGGGTTACGAGCAGTACTTC
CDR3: CASSFLGLAGYEQYF

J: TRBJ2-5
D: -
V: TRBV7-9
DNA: TGTGCCAGCAGCTTAGGACAGGGGACTAAGGAGACCCAGTACTTC
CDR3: CASSLGQGTKETQYF

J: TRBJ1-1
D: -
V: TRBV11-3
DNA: TGTGCCAGCAGCTTGGGCCAGGCCCAACGAGCTTTCTTT
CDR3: CASSLGQAQRAFF

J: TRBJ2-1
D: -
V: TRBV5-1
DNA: TGCGCCAGCAGCTTGGGTCGCGGGGTATCCCTCAGAGGGTACAATGAGCAGTTCTTC
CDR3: CASSLGRGVSLRGYNEQFF

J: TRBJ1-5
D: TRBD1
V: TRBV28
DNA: TGTGCCAGCACCACCCCGGGACAGGGCGGCATTCTGGCCCAGCATTTT
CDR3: CASTTPGQGGILAQHF

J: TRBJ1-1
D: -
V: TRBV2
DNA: TGTGCCAGCAGTGAATTAAGGGACTTTGAAGCTTTCTTT
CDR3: CASSELRDFEAFF

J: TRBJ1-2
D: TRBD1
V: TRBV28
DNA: TGTGCCAGCAGTCCGCCGGGACAGACGATCTATGGCTACACCTTC
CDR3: CASSPPGQTIYGYTF

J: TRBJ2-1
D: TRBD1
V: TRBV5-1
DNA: TGCGCCAGCAGCAGCCGGGGGACAGGGCTATCCTACAATGAGCAGTTCTTC
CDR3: CASSSRGTGLSYNEQFF

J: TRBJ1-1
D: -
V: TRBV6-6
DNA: TGTGCCAGCAGTTACTTGGCTGACAGACCCGAAGCTTTCTTT
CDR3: CASSYLADRPEAFF

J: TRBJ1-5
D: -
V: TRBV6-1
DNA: TGTGCCAGTTACGGCGGGCAAAACAATCAGCCCCAGCATTTT
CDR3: CASYGGQNNQPQHF

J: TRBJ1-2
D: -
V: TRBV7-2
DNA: TGTGCCAGCAGCTTAGGTGGGACTCTTAACTATGGCTACACCTTC
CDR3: CASSLGGTLNYGYTF

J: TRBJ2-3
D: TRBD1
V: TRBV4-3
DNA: TGCGCCAGCAGCCCGGGACAGCAGAGAGATACGCAGTATTTT
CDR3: CASSPGQQRDTQYF

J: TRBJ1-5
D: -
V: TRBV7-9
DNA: TGTGCCAGCAGCTTAGACCGGGAATTTTATAGCAATCAGCCCCAGCATTTT
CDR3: CASSLDREFYSNQPQHF

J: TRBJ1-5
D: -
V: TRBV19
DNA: TGTGCCAGTAGTATGCTGGCCGCGGGGAATCAGCCCCAGCATTTT
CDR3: CASSMLAAGNQPQHF

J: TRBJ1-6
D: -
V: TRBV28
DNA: TGTGCCAGCAGTTTTGGCAGCTCCTATAATTCACCCCTCCACTTT
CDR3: CASSFGSSYNSPLHF

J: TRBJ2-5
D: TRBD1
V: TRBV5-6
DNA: TGTGCCAGCAGCTTGGGCGGACAGGGAGAAGAGACCCAGTACTTC
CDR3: CASSLGGQGEETQYF

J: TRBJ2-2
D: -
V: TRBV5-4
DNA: TGTGCCAGCAGAGTAGATAGCACCGGGGAGCTGTTTTTT
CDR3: CASRVDSTGELFF

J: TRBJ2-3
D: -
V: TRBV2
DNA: TGTGCCAGCAAGCGGTCTCCGGCAACAAGAGATACGCAGTATTTT
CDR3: CASKRSPATRDTQYF

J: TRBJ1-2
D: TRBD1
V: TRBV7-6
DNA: TGTGCCAGCAGCTTAGAAGACAGGGGGCCTGTGGCTAACTATGGCTACACCTTC
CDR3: CASSLEDRGPVANYGYTF

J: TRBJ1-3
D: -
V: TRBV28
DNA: TGTGCCAGCGCCAATCAGGGTTCTGGAAACACCATATATTTT
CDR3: CASANQGSGNTIYF

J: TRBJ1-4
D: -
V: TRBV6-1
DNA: TGTGCCACTAGGCTCCGGGAGGGAAATGAAAAACTGTTTTTT
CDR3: CATRLREGNEKLFF

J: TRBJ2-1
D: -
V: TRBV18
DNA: TGTGCCAGCTCATCGCTTGGGGGGGGCCGGAATGAGCAGTTCTTC
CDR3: CASSSLGGGRNEQFF

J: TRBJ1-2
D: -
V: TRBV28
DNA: TGTGCCACTTTCACCCCAGGGGAGGGGCGTGGCTACACCTTC
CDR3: CATFTPGEGRGYTF

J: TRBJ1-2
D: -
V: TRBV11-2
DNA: TGTGCCAGCAGCTCGCCCTCTCGACAGGTCTATGGCTACACCTTC
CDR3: CASSSPSRQVYGYTF

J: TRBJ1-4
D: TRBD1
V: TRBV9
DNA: TGTGCCAGCAGCGAGAGGACAGGGAACGATGAAAAACTGTTTTTT
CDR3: CASSERTGNDEKLFF

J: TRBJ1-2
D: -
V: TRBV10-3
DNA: TGTGCCCCGTCCGGGGGACTAGAATATGGCTACACCTTC
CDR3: CAPSGGLEYGYTF

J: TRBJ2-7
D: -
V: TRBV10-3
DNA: TGTGCCATCAGTGACTCCAGCAGGGGAGCCTACGAGCAGTACTTC
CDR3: CAISDSSRGAYEQYF

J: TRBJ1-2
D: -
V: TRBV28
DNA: TGTGCCAGCAGTTTACTGGACACGTTCTACACCTTC
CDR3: CASSLLDTFYTF

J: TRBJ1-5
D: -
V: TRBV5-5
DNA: TGTGCCAGCAGCTGGGGGGGGCAGGGACCTAGCAATCAGCCCCAGCATTTT
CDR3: CASSWGGQGPSNQPQHF

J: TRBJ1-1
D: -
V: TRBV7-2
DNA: TGTGCCAGCAGCTTCCGTGGGGGGAGCACTGAAGCTTTCTTT
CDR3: CASSFRGGSTEAFF

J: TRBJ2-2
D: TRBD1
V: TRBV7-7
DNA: TGTGCTAGCGGACCACAGGGGGCGGGCACCGGGGAGCTGTTTTTT
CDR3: CASGPQGAGTGELFF

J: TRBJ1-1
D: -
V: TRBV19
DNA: TGTGCCAGTATCTCCATCGGCAGGGTGACTGAAGCTTTCTTT
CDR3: CASISIGRVTEAFF

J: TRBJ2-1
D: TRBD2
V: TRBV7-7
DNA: TGTGCTAGCAGCCAAGCGGGGGGAACCTACAATGAGCAGTTCTTC
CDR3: CASSQAGGTYNEQFF